Listed below are T cell receptor beta chains from one sample, sequenced in a study of T cells in Graves' hyperthyroidism and ophthalmopathy. TCRdb redid the calling of the multiplex PCR reads with MiXCR, one entry per CDR3 protein. Among a few hundred thousand distinct CDR3 sequences listed, approximately 23% were seen once. Input material: blood. The receptors were gathered from a woman between 65 and 79 years old with Graves' ophthalmopathy. Both conserved end residues are part of each CDR3. D genes are given only for firm matches. Clone size appears in some rows only: once, few, many, or a class for an expanded clone.

cdr3_nt cdr3_aa j_call clone_size v_call d_call
TGTGCCAGTAGTCGCCTCCCGGACGGCTACGAGCAGTACTTC CASSRLPDGYEQYF TRBJ2-7 few TRBV19 .
TGTGCCAGCAGCTTAGGACAGGGGGCTTCTGAAGCTTTCTTT CASSLGQGASEAFF TRBJ1-1 many TRBV7-2 TRBD1
TGTGCCAGCAGTGAACTAGGCGGGAGGGCAGGCGGGGAGCTGTTTTTT CASSELGGRAGGELFF TRBJ2-2 few TRBV2 TRBD2
TGTGCCAGCAGCAAAATAGCGGGAGACAGGGAGCTGTTTTTT CASSKIAGDRELFF TRBJ2-2 . TRBV3-1 TRBD2
TGCAGTGCAGATAAGGGTGAGCACCCCCGGCGGGATGAGCAGTTCTTC CSADKGEHPRRDEQFF TRBJ2-1 . TRBV20-1 .
TGCGCCAGCAGCCCTGAGGATAGCGGGAGGGTAATAGTGGCCAAAAACATTCAGTACTTC CASSPEDSGRVIVAKNIQYF TRBJ2-4 . TRBV4-1 TRBD2
TGCAGTGCTGGGGACACCTCTGAAGCTTTCTTT CSAGDTSEAFF TRBJ1-1 . TRBV20-1 .
TGTGCCAGCGGACAAGACAGGGGCAATCAGCCCCAGTATTTT CASGQDRGNQPQYF TRBJ2-3 few TRBV6-1 TRBD1
TGTGCCAGCAGTTACTCTGGGTACGGAACTGAAGCTTTCTTT CASSYSGYGTEAFF TRBJ1-1 . TRBV6-5 .
TGTGCCATCGGGGCGACAGGGGATACAGATACGCAGTATTTT CAIGATGDTDTQYF TRBJ2-3 few TRBV10-3 TRBD1
TGTGCCTGGAGCGGACAGGGAGGGGCCCAGTACTTC CAWSGQGGAQYF TRBJ2-5 . TRBV30 .
TGTGCCAGCACCCCCGACCAGACAGGGCGAGGCTACACCTTC CASTPDQTGRGYTF TRBJ1-2 . TRBV6-1 TRBD1
TGTGCCAGCAGCCCTCGGAGGGCCGGGACTAGGGAGACCCAGTACTTC CASSPRRAGTRETQYF TRBJ2-5 many TRBV7-2 TRBD2
TGTGCCAGCAAATTATGCCACCAGGGCAATGAAAAACTGTTTTTT CASKLCHQGNEKLFF TRBJ1-4 . TRBV2 .
TGTGCCAGCAGTTCCACTGAGACCCAGTACTTC CASSSTETQYF TRBJ2-5 many TRBV28 .
TGCAGTGCTAGAGTAGAAACCGGGACAGTGAACACTGAAGCTTTCTTT CSARVETGTVNTEAFF TRBJ1-1 . TRBV20-1 TRBD1
TGTGCCAGCAGTGAATGGGACACAAACACCGGGGAGCTGTTTTTT CASSEWDTNTGELFF TRBJ2-2 . TRBV6-1 .
TGTGCCAGCAGCCCAGGGAGTAATTCACCCCTCCACTTT CASSPGSNSPLHF TRBJ1-6 many TRBV12-3/TRBV12-4 .
TGTGCCAGCAGTTACTCTCTCAATAGCAATCAGCCCCAGCATTTT CASSYSLNSNQPQHF TRBJ1-5 few TRBV6-6 .
TGCGCCAGCAGCCCGTGGGGGGTTACTGATGGCTACACCTTC CASSPWGVTDGYTF TRBJ1-2 . TRBV4-1 .
TGCGCCAGCAGCCAAGTTTGGTCTACAGGGACTAACAATCAGCCCCAGCATTTT CASSQVWSTGTNNQPQHF TRBJ1-5 . TRBV4-3 .
TGTGCCAGCAGTCCCGACGGGACGGTCCAAGAGACCCAGTACTTC CASSPDGTVQETQYF TRBJ2-5 . TRBV12-3/TRBV12-4 .
TGTGCCAGCAGCTTAAAGGCGGGCTATGGCTACACCTTC CASSLKAGYGYTF TRBJ1-2 many TRBV7-2 .
TGCAGTGCTAGAGATCAGGTGGGAGGGAGCACAGATACGCAGTATTTT CSARDQVGGSTDTQYF TRBJ2-3 many TRBV20-1 TRBD2
TGCAGCGTTGAAGGGATCCGGGACTTAAGCACAGATACGCAGTATTTT CSVEGIRDLSTDTQYF TRBJ2-3 few TRBV29-1 .
TGTGCCAGCAGCCCGGGGGGGGAGGGTACGCAGTATTTT CASSPGGEGTQYF TRBJ2-3 . TRBV5-5 TRBD2
TGTGCCAGCTCACAGGGGAGTTACACTGAAGCTTTCTTT CASSQGSYTEAFF TRBJ1-1 few TRBV18 .
TGTGCCAGCAGCTTAGGGGGACCCGGGACCGGGGAGCTGTTTTTT CASSLGGPGTGELFF TRBJ2-2 many TRBV7-9 .
TGCGCCAGCAGCTATACTAGCGGGAGGACAGATACGCAGTATTTT CASSYTSGRTDTQYF TRBJ2-3 . TRBV5-1 TRBD2
TGTGCCAGCAGTTACTCTTCCTCTAGTCGCGGCACAGATACGCAGTATTTT CASSYSSSSRGTDTQYF TRBJ2-3 few TRBV6-5 .
TGTGCCAGCAGTTTCCTTCCAGGGCAGGGCTATGGCTACACCTTC CASSFLPGQGYGYTF TRBJ1-2 many TRBV27 .
TGTGCCAGCAGTTTAATCCCAGGGTTGGGCGGCTACACCTTC CASSLIPGLGGYTF TRBJ1-2 . TRBV12-3/TRBV12-4 .
TGTGCCAGTAGTATGACGATAAACACCGGGGAGCTGTTTTTT CASSMTINTGELFF TRBJ2-2 . TRBV19 .
TGCAGTGCTAGTCGGACTCAAGACACAGATATGCAGTATTTT CSASRTQDTDMQYF TRBJ2-3 . TRBV20-1 .
TGTGCCAGCAGTACTCGTCGGCCCACTGAAGCTTTCTTT CASSTRRPTEAFF TRBJ1-1 many TRBV12-3/TRBV12-4 .
TGTGCCAGCAGCTTAGCCCACAGGGGGCATAACTATGGCTACACCTTC CASSLAHRGHNYGYTF TRBJ1-2 . TRBV7-8 TRBD1
TGTGCCAGCAATTCAGGAGTATATTACGAGCAGTACTTC CASNSGVYYEQYF TRBJ2-7 . TRBV6-5 .
TGTGCCAGCAGTCAAAACAGGGAAGGGACTGAAGCTTTCTTT CASSQNREGTEAFF TRBJ1-1 . TRBV6-2/TRBV6-3 .
TGTGCCAGCAGTACACTAGCGGGGCTCGGGGACGAGCAGTACTTC CASSTLAGLGDEQYF TRBJ2-7 few TRBV28 TRBD2
TGTGCCAGCAGTGCCGCTAGCGGGACGAACACCGGGGAGCTGTTTTTT CASSAASGTNTGELFF TRBJ2-2 few TRBV2 TRBD2
TGTGCCAGCAGCCGTAGCGGGGTCAAAAACATTCAGTACTTC CASSRSGVKNIQYF TRBJ2-4 . TRBV7-2 TRBD2
TGTGCCAGCCGTGACCCTGGGAAGAATCAGCCCCAGCATTTT CASRDPGKNQPQHF TRBJ1-5 few TRBV27 .
TGTGCCTGGAGTTTCCGACCGGGACTAGCGTCCTACAATGAGCAGTTCTTC CAWSFRPGLASYNEQFF TRBJ2-1 . TRBV30 TRBD2
TGCAGTGCCGCGGACAATCCAGATACGCAGTATTTT CSAADNPDTQYF TRBJ2-3 few TRBV20-1 .
TGTGCCATCAGACCGACAGGGTTGGAGACCCAGTACTTC CAIRPTGLETQYF TRBJ2-5 . TRBV10-3 TRBD1
TGTGCCAGCAGTCGGGACTCCTACTACGAGCAGTACTTC CASSRDSYYEQYF TRBJ2-7 . TRBV2 .
TGTGCCAGCAGCTCAAGGGTAGCGGGAGCCCATAGAAGAGATACGCAGTATTTT CASSSRVAGAHRRDTQYF TRBJ2-3 . TRBV7-8 TRBD2
TGCAGTGCTAGAGATTGGGGACAGGTCTCCTACGAGCAGTACTTC CSARDWGQVSYEQYF TRBJ2-7 . TRBV20-1 TRBD1
TGCGCCTGCTACCACCCCTACAATGAGCAGTTCTTC CACYHPYNEQFF TRBJ2-1 few TRBV6-1 .
TGTGCCAGCAGTTCCCTAACAGGGGGCGGTGGCTACACCTTC CASSSLTGGGGYTF TRBJ1-2 . TRBV28 TRBD1
TGTGCCAGCAGTTTAGTACAGGGGGCGCACACCGGGGAGCTGTTTTTT CASSLVQGAHTGELFF TRBJ2-2 many TRBV12-3/TRBV12-4 TRBD1
TGCAGCGTTGAAGATAGGGGGGTGGGGGCTGAAGCTTTCTTT CSVEDRGVGAEAFF TRBJ1-1 . TRBV29-1 .
TGCAGTGCTAGAGGGGTTATTAGCAATCAGCCCCAGCATTTT CSARGVISNQPQHF TRBJ1-5 few TRBV20-1 .
TGTGCCAGCAGCTTTCCTAGCGGGAGGCCCCAAGAGACCCAGTACTTC CASSFPSGRPQETQYF TRBJ2-5 . TRBV7-9 TRBD2
TGTGCCAGCAGCTCCCGTAGGGGCATCACCACAGATACGCAGTATTTT CASSSRRGITTDTQYF TRBJ2-3 . TRBV7-9 .